Listed here is a single TCR beta chain. The sample holds other DNA sequences that translate to the same CDR3. The protocol was immunoSEQ multiplex PCR, while the TCRdb copy is restricted to in-frame clones and leaves out a portion. The sample lists under 200,000 clones; 80% were seen once. The participants were between 18 and 89 years old and came from 24 US areas. All recovered Cohort 3 donors got two negative PCRs, got clearance, or saw symptom resolution. The sample belongs to a study of blood T cell repertoires in COVID-19. CDR1 is MGHRA and CDR2 is YSYEKL in the germline V gene. Trimming stripped 0 bases from V and 4 bases from J, with 9 bases between. The CDR3 has 14 residues.

The chain couples TRBV4-1 to TRBJ1-2; D might be TRBD1 (5 bases). This TCR came from a woman aged 55-70 years who had recovered from COVID-19. The sample taken for sequencing was PBMCs or T cells enriched from blood (not recorded which). CDR3 nucleotides: TGCGCCAGCAGCCAAGATCAGGGTGTCTATGGCTACACCTTC. Its protein product is CASSQDQGVYGYTF.